Sequencing of this TCR beta chain was carried out in a study of T cell responses to AZD1222 COVID-19 vaccine (TCRdb year 2021). About the investigation overall: Because spike-specific TCR depth and breadth did not differ between the two schedules, AZD1222 recipients who got a second dose at roughly 4 weeks were pooled with those who got a second dose at roughly 12 weeks. A total of approximately 240 trial participants underwent TCR sequencing, of whom some 200 had received two doses of AZD1222 and 26 had received two doses of the MenACWY control vaccine. Trial participants were enrolled by age into subgroups of 18-55, 56-69 and 70-plus years, and about 150, 27 and 61 TCR-sequenced participants, respectively, were included in these subgroups. Study-wide findings and limitations: Participants were mostly white British and included more females than males, and it was suggested by the authors that clonal diversity may have been underestimated. The vaccine-associated CD4 TCRs covered the entire spike protein, and the dominant responses fell in regions 160-218 and 743-854. Because no day 14 peak-response samples were available, the repertoires could be characterized only after the peak T cell response. Conclusions about previously exposed vaccinees were limited because only six or seven AZD1222 recipients were SARS-CoV-2 seropositive at baseline. After two AZD1222 doses, both the breadth and the depth of spike-specific TCRs were significantly higher than at day 0 and than in MenACWY recipients. Reportedly, almost half of the unique spike-specific TCRs recognized epitopes lying outside the regions that are mutated in the B.1.351 and B.1.1.7 variants. The 56-69-year group was small, and its depth increase did not reach significance, likely because of low power.

Notes on this clone: What antigen it recognizes has not been identified. No base quality information exists; no much larger clone differs at one position.

This sample's time point label indicates: baseline before first vaccination. Vaccinee samples came from UK trials COV001 and COV002, including a single-blind randomized controlled phase 2/3 trial of AZD1222 (ChAdOx1 nCoV-19) in healthy adults. For TCRbeta chain sequencing, PBMC samples from trial participants were taken at day 0 and at day 28 after the second dose. The CDR3 regions of human TCRbeta chains were subjected to immunosequencing. The study's processing was this. Repertoire TCRs were matched against a reference library of SARS-CoV-2-specific TCRs generated with the MIRA antigen-specificity platform. Breadth meant the fraction of unique TCRs that were SARS-CoV-2-associated, whereas depth meant the fraction of total T cells that were SARS-CoV-2-associated. Using the MIRA data, each spike-specific TCR was assigned both to the spike region to which the TCR was reactive and to a CD4 or CD8 class. Log10-transformed breadth and depth values were compared by one-way ANOVA with Sidak's multiple comparisons tests. As stored in TCRdb, this immuneACCESS dataset retains in-frame rearrangements with V and J assigned. A fraction of the clones does not appear; measured against another copy, unresolved V genes explain less than half of the discrepancy, and the remainder lacks a known reason. That table gives V, J and clone size, and the DNA gave D and trimming. The sample has over 100,000 clones on record, approximately 91% of them singletons. The biggest ten clones account for approximately 4.2% of the sample.

This clonotype was obtained from an adult in good health. The source was peripheral blood, collected on day 0 of AZD1222 vaccination.

The nucleotides read TGTGCCAGCAGCCGGGACAGTGACTATGGCTACACCTTC. This is translated as CASSRDSDYGYTF. The rearrangement joined TRBV7-3 to TRBJ1-2, with 7 bases aligning to TRBD1. V lost 5 bases and J lost 3 bases, and the count of bases not matched to a germline gene is 3. From the germline V gene, CDR1 is SGHTA and CDR2 is FQGTGA. Counted from cysteine to phenylalanine, this CDR3 has 13 amino acids. The read is trimmed to its CDR3 DNA, 39 bases read in frame from base 1.